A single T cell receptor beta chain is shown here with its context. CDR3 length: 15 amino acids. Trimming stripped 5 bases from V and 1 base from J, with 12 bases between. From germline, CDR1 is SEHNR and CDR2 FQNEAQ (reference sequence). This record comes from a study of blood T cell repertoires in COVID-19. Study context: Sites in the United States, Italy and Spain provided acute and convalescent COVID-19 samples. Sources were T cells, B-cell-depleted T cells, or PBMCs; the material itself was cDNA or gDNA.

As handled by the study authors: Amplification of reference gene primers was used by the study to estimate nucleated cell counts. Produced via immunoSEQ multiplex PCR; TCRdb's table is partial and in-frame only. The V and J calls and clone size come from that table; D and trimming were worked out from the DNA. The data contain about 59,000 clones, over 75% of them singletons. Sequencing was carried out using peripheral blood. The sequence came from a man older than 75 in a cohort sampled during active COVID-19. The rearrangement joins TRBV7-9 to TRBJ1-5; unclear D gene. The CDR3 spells CASSLDFGSNQPQHF. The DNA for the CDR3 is TGTGCCAGCAGCCTGGACTTTGGGAGCAATCAGCCCCAGCATTTT.